Following are 27 T cell receptor beta chains from one sample sequenced in a study of blood T cell repertoires in COVID-19 (dated by TCRdb to 2018 to 2020). The receptor library was made with the immunoSEQ multiplex PCR assay. This is the immuneACCESS table as TCRdb keeps it, with only in-frame sequences that have V and J called. A part of the clones is gone; compared with another copy, unresolved V genes explain less than half, and the rest is unexplained. The sample table holds 180,000 or so clones, of which around 80% were seen once. In total, the top ten clones hold around 13% of the sample. The sequenced sample consisted of peripheral blood. The receptors stem from a woman in her sixties or seventies with COVID-19, enrolled during active disease.

This rearrangement joins TRBV24-1 to TRBJ2-1; TRBD2 matches at 13 bases. The V gene end was trimmed by 4 bases and the J gene end by 10 bases; junction bases not matched to a gene: 9. The CDR3 extends over 16 amino acids. From germline, CDR1 is KGHDR and CDR2 SFDVKD. The CDR3 loop reads CATSEPGLAGVHEQFF. The DNA of the CDR3 is TGTGCCACCAGTGAACCCGGACTAGCGGGAGTACACGAGCAGTTCTTC.

This sequence joins TRBV11-3 and TRBJ2-3, with TRBD2 matching over 7 bases. J lost 2 bases, V lost 0 bases, and 2 bases had no gene match. Per the germline V gene, CDR1 is SGHNT and CDR2 is YENEEA. The CDR3 is 15 amino acids. The CDR3 nucleotides read TGTGCCAGCAGCTTAGACGGGGGGAACACAGATACGCAGTATTTT. It yields the protein CASSLDGGNTDTQYF.

This rearrangement joins TRBV28 to TRBJ1-1; weak D call: TRBD1 (5 bases). CDR3 length equals 15 residues. CDR1 and CDR2 from the germline V gene are MDHEN and SYDVKM. The ends were cut back, 8 bases at V and 1 base at J, with 17 bases in the middle. CDR3 DNA sequence: TGTGCCAGCCGCAGGAGGGAGGGGAGGAACACTGAAGCTTTCTTT. Amino acid sequence: CASRRREGRNTEAFF.

As DNA, the CDR3 is TGTGCCAGCAGTGACTCGAGCGGGAGGGCCCTCGATGAGCAGTTCTTC. Its protein product is CASSDSSGRALDEQFF. The gene calls are TRBV6-4 and TRBJ2-1; the match to TRBD2 covers 10 bases. The germline V gene has CDR1 MRHNA and CDR2 SNTAGT. This CDR3 spans 16 amino acids. After removal of 0 bases from V and 8 bases from J, the junction contained 7 bases not matched to a gene.

This sequence joins TRBV5-8 and TRBJ2-3, with TRBD2 matching 12 bases. This CDR3 has 17 residues. The V and J ends lost 0 bases and 0 bases, in that order; junction bases with no gene match: 2. The germline CDR1 and CDR2 sequences are SGHTS and YDEGEE. The CDR3 DNA reads as TGTGCCAGCAGCTTGGGGACTAGCGGGATGAGCACAGATACGCAGTATTTT. Its translation: CASSLGTSGMSTDTQYF.

The J gene is TRBJ2-1, the V gene TRBV6-1, with TRBD2 matching 8 bases. V dropped 2 bases and J dropped 2; count of bases not matched to a gene: 14. The CDR3 is made up of 19 amino acids. The germline V gene encodes CDR1 MNHNS and CDR2 SASEGT. The CDR3 region has the DNA TGTGCCAGCAGTGAAAAAGGTCAGGAGCGGGAGCTCACCTACAATGAGCAGTTCTTC. This encodes CASSEKGQERELTYNEQFF.

The chain joins TRBV11-3 to TRBJ2-2; D not certain. Trimming cost V 2 bases and J 4 bases, with 8 bases left between them. The germline V gene has CDR1 SGHNT and CDR2 YENEEA. The length of the CDR3 is 14 residues. The CDR3 DNA reads as TGTGCCAGCAGCTTACACACCCTCACCGGGGAGCTGTTTTTT. This gives the protein CASSLHTLTGELFF.

The chain employs TRBV11-2 and TRBJ1-1; D unresolved. This CDR3 has 13 residues. Looked up from germline, CDR1 is SGHAT and CDR2 is FQNNGV. With 1 base removed from V and 6 bases from J, the gap between germline ends came to 9 bases. CDR3 region: CASSLVSAAEAFF. The CDR3 nucleotides read TGTGCCAGCAGCTTAGTTTCCGCGGCTGAAGCTTTCTTT. Using reference TRBV11-2 and TRBJ1-1 for the parts outside the CDR3, the full variable domain is EAGVAQSPRYKIIEKRQSVAFWCNPISGHATLYWYQQILGQGPKLLIQFQNNGVVDDSQLPKDRFSAERLKGVDSTLKIQPAKLEDSAVYLCASSLVSAAEAFFGQGTRLTVV.

V is TRBV28 and J is TRBJ2-2; 11 nucleotides line up with TRBD2. The CDR3 contains 15 residues. V was clipped by 4 bases and J by 7 bases; unmatched bases: 5. Per germline, CDR1 MDHEN and CDR2 SYDVKM. CDR3 nucleotides: TGTGCCAGCAGTTCGACTAGCGGGGTTTACGGGGAGCTGTTTTTT. It is translated as CASSSTSGVYGELFF. The full variable domain, its missing parts supplied by reference TRBV28 and TRBJ2-2, is DVKVTQSSRYLVKRTGEKVFLECVQDMDHENMFWYRQDPGLGLRLIYFSYDVKMKEKGDIPEGYSVSREKKERFSLILESASTNQTSMYLCASSSTSGVYGELFFGEGSRLTVL.

This chain uses TRBV5-4 with TRBJ2-1; 9 bases fit TRBD2. Germline-derived CDR1 and CDR2 are SGHNT and YYREEE (reference sequence). This CDR3 has 18 amino acids. Trimming cost V 0 bases and J 0 bases; bases outside gene matches: 7. The CDR3 sequence is CASSLGGLALSSYNEQFF. The CDR3 DNA is TGTGCCAGCAGCTTGGGGGGACTAGCCCTAAGCTCCTACAATGAGCAGTTCTTC.

This clone was seen just once. The chain joins TRBV7-6 to TRBJ2-7, with 11 bases aligning to TRBD1. CDR3 length equals 14 residues. Per the germline V gene, CDR1 is SGHVS and CDR2 is FNYEAQ. The J segment lost 3 bases and the V segment lost 5 bases, leaving 3 bases of the junction unmatched. The CDR3 DNA reads TGTGCCAGCAGCACAGGGACAGGGGGCTACGAGCAGTACTTC. This translates into CASSTGTGGYEQYF.

The chain has TRBV6-1 and TRBJ1-5; D not certain. Per the germline V gene, CDR1 is MNHNS and CDR2 is SASEGT. The germline V and J ends were trimmed by 3 bases and 6 bases, with 12 bases remaining between them. The CDR3 consists of 14 residues. The CDR3 sequence is CASSDRRMGQPQHF. The CDR3 DNA reads as TGTGCCAGCAGTGACCGCAGGATGGGTCAGCCCCAGCATTTT.

This chain uses TRBV5-1 with TRBJ2-1; 8 bases match TRBD2. The V gene's germline CDR1 is SGHRS and CDR2 YFSETQ. V shed 6 bases, J shed 0 bases, and the junction held 8 bases outside the gene matches. CDR3 size: 16 residues. The DNA for the CDR3 is TGCGCCAGCACCCTGGGGCTAGCGGGCTCCTACAATGAGCAGTTCTTC. Protein sequence: CASTLGLAGSYNEQFF.

CDR3 sequence (DNA): TGTGCCAGCAGTTCTAGCTTAGGGACAGGGGACAACACCTTC. It is translated as CASSSSLGTGDNTF. V gene TRBV6-5 combines with J gene TRBJ1-2; 10 nucleotides match TRBD1. Germline loops: CDR1 MNHEY, CDR2 SVGAGI. The CDR3 contains 14 residues. J gave up 12 bases and V 4 bases, and 11 bases lay outside the gene matches.

The rearrangement joins TRBV5-5 to TRBJ2-7; maybe TRBD1 (7 bases). Between the trimmed V and J ends, which lost 0 bases and 4 bases, there was a span of 20 bases. The germline V gene has CDR1 SGHKS and CDR2 YYEKEE (reference sequence). This CDR3 region has 17 residues. The CDR3 DNA reads as TGTGCCAGCAGCTTGGCCCCACCAGGGGGAGGTATGTACGAGCAGTACGTC. Residues: CASSLAPPGGGMYEQYV.

The V and J genes are TRBV29-1 and TRBJ2-1, with D uncertain. The CDR3 covers 15 residues. Trimming removed 4 bases from V and 0 bases from J, with 13 bases in between. From germline, CDR1 is SQVTM and CDR2 ANQGSEA. This CDR3 reads CSVVPAARSYNEQFF. The CDR3 bases are TGCAGCGTTGTTCCCGCGGCCCGCTCCTACAATGAGCAGTTCTTC.

The CDR3 loop reads CASSSPGTSGKERAYEQYF. The CDR3 DNA sequence: TGTGCCAGCAGCTCGCCCGGGACTAGCGGGAAGGAGAGGGCCTACGAGCAGTACTTC. The chain carries TRBV7-9 and TRBJ2-7, with 13 bases that match TRBD2. This CDR3 is 19 amino acids long. Germline V gene lookup returns CDR1 SEHNR and CDR2 FQNEAQ (reference sequence). J was trimmed by 2 bases and V by 4 bases; bases with no gene match: 14.

J is TRBJ1-2 and V is TRBV28, with D maybe TRBD1 (6 bases). V dropped 5 bases and J dropped 4 bases, with 14 bases sitting between them. Germline CDR1 reads MDHEN; CDR2 reads SYDVKM. The length of the CDR3 is 14 residues. CDR3 nucleotide sequence: TGTGCCAGCAGTATGTACAGGGTCCTCTATGGCTACACCTTC. Translated, it gives CASSMYRVLYGYTF.

This clone showed up just a few times. The chain employs TRBV28 and TRBJ1-1; 9 positions agree with TRBD1. The CDR3 contains 15 residues. After removal of 5 bases from V and 0 bases from J, the junction contained 4 bases not matched to a gene. Germline lookup yields CDR1 MDHEN and CDR2 SYDVKM. This CDR3 reads CASSTGGAVNTEAFF. The CDR3 nucleotides are TGTGCCAGCAGTACAGGGGGCGCGGTGAACACTGAAGCTTTCTTT.

The rearrangement joins TRBV30 to TRBJ2-3; D not certain. This CDR3 comprises 13 residues. Germline CDR1 is GTSNPN and CDR2 is SVGIG (reference sequence). Trimming removed 4 bases from V and 2 bases from J, with 10 bases in between. The chain's CDR3 is CAWTTHNTDTQYF. In DNA, the CDR3 is TGTGCCTGGACTACTCATAACACAGATACGCAGTATTTT.

The chain couples TRBV3-1 (or the pseudogene TRBV3-2) to TRBJ1-2; maybe TRBD1 (5 bases). Per germline, CDR1 LGHDT and CDR2 YNNKEL (reference sequence). V was cut by 3 bases and J by 5 bases, with 16 bases left in between. The CDR3 spans 15 residues. CDR3 nucleotide sequence: TGTGCCAGCAGCCAGGGGTGGGCGGACACTTATGGCTACACCTTC. It yields the protein CASSQGWADTYGYTF.

A word on this clone: The same CDR3 can be traced to other DNA sequences in this sample. The chain joins TRBV6-5 to TRBJ1-1, with a weak D call TRBD1 (5 bases). Trimming removed 2 bases at V and 0 bases at J, with 10 bases between. CDR3 length: 15 residues. Germline V gene data show CDR1 as MNHEY and CDR2 as SVGAGI. The CDR3 DNA is TGTGCCAGCAGTTACGGTTCAGGGTTGAACACTGAAGCTTTCTTT. The encoded protein is CASSYGSGLNTEAFF.

The CDR3 loop is CASSYGGTNYGYTF. The CDR3 DNA reads as TGTGCCAGCAGTTATGGGGGGACTAACTATGGCTACACCTTC. V is TRBV6-5 and J is TRBJ1-2; maybe TRBD1 (5 bases). V was clipped by 3 bases and J by 0 bases, with 8 bases between them. The CDR3 runs to 14 residues. Germline loops: CDR1 MNHEY, CDR2 SVGAGI.

This clone has only one observation. The chain couples TRBV6-5 to TRBJ2-5, with TRBD1 matching 8 bases. V lost 10 bases and J lost 4; bases outside the gene matches: 2. The CDR3 is 11 residues long. CDR1 is MNHEY, CDR2 SVGAGI, per germline. The CDR3 here is CATDRGETQYF. The DNA of the CDR3 is TGTGCCACCGACAGGGGAGAGACCCAGTACTTC.

J is TRBJ2-1 and V is TRBV5-1; possibly TRBD2 for D (6 bases). With 2 bases removed from V and 5 bases from J, the gap between germline ends came to 11 bases. CDR1 is SGHRS and CDR2 is YFSETQ in the germline V gene. The CDR3 covers 14 residues. In DNA, the CDR3 is TGCGCCAGCAGCTTAAGGGGCGGGGACAATGAGCAGTTCTTC. Its translation: CASSLRGGDNEQFF.

The CDR3, as DNA: TGTGCCAGTAGTATAGCACTTCTAACCCCCGATCAGCCCCAGCATTTT. As protein: CASSIALLTPDQPQHF. The chain is built from TRBV19 and TRBJ1-5; no firm D call. The CDR3 contains 16 residues. CDR1 and CDR2 (germline): LNHDA, SQIVND (reference sequence). Trimming removed 1 base from V and 5 bases from J, with 15 bases in between.

This clone was observed a handful of times. The chain has TRBV7-2 and TRBJ1-1; D is unclear. CDR1 is SGHTA, CDR2 FQGNSA, per germline. This CDR3 is built from 13 residues. The V end lost 5 bases, the J end lost 1 base, and 8 bases lay between the germline ends. The CDR3 region is CASSPRQNTEAFF. CDR3 sequence (DNA): TGTGCCAGCAGCCCAAGACAGAACACTGAAGCTTTCTTT.